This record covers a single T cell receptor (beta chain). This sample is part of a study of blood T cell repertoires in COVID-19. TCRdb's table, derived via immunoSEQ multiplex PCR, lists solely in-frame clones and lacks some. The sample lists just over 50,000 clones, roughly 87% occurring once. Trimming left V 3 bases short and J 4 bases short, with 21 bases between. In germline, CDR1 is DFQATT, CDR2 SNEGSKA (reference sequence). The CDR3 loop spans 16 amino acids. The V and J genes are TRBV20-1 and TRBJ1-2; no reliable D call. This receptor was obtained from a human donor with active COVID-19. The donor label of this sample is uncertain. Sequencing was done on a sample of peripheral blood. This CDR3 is CSASTDPTGVVYGYTF. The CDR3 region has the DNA TGCAGTGCTAGTACGGACCCGACCGGGGTTGTCTATGGCTACACCTTC.